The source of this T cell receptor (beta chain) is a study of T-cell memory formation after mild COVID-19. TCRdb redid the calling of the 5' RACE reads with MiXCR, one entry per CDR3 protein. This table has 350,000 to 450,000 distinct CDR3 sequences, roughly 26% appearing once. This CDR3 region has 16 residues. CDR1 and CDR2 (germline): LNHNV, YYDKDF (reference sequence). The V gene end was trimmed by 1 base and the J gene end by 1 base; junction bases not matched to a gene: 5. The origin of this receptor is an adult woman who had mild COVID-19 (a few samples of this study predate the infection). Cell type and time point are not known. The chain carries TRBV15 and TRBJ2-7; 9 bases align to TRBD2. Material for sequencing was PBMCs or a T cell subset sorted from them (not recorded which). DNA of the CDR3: TGTGCCACCAGCAGAGGAGCGGGGGGTATTTCCTACGAGCAGTACTTC. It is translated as CATSRGAGGISYEQYF. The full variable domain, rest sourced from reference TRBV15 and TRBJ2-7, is DAMVIQNPRYQVTQFGKPVTLSCSQTLNHNVMYWYQQKSSQAPKLLFHYYDKDFNNEADTPDNFQSRRPNTSFCFLDIRSPGLGDTAMYLCATSRGAGGISYEQYFGPGTRLTVT.